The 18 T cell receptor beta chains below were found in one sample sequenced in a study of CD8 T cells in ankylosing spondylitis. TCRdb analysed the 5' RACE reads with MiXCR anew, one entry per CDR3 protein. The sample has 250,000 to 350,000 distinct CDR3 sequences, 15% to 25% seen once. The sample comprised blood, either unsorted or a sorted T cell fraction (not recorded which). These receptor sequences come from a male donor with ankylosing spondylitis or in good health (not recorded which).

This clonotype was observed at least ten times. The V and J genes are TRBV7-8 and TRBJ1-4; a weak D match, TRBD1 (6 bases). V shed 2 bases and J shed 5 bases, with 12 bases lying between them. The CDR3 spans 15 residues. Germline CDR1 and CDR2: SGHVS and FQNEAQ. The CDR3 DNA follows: TGTGCCAGCAGCTTATGGGACACCCTCAATGAAAAACTGTTTTTT. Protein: CASSLWDTLNEKLFF.

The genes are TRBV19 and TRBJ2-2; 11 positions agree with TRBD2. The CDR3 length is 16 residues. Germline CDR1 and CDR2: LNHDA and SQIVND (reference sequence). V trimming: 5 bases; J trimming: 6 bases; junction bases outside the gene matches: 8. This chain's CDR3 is CASSSPVAGGPGELFF. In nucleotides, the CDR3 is TGTGCCAGTAGTTCCCCGGTAGCGGGAGGGCCCGGGGAGCTGTTTTTT.

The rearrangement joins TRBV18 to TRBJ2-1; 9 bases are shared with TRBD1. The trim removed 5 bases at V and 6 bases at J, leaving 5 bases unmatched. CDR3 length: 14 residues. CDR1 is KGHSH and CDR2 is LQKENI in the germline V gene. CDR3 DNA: TGTGCCAGCTCATCGGGGACAGGGTCCAATGAGCAGTTCTTC. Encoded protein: CASSSGTGSNEQFF. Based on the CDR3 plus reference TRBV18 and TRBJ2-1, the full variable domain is NAGVMQNPRHLVRRRGQEARLRCSPMKGHSHVYWYRQLPEEGLKFMVYLQKENIIDESGMPKERFSAEFPKEGPSILRIQQVVRGDSAAYFCASSSGTGSNEQFFGPGTRLTVL.

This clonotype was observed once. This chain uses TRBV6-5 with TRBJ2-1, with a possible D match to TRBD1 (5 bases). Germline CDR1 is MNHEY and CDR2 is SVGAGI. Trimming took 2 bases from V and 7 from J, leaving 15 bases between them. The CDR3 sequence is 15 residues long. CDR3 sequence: CASSYGAGSKNEQFF. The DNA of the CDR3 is TGTGCCAGCAGTTACGGGGCAGGGTCTAAGAATGAGCAGTTCTTC.

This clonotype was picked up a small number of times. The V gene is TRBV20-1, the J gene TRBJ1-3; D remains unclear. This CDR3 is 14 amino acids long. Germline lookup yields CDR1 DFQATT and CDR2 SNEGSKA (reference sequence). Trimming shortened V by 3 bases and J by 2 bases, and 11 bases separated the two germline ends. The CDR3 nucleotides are TGCAGTGCTAGTCGCGACGGGCCTGGAAACACCATATATTTT. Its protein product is CSASRDGPGNTIYF.

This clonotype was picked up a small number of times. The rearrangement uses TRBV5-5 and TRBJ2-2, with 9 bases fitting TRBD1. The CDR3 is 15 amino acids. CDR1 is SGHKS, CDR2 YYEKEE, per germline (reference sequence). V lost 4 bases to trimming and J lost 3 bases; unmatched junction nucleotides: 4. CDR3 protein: CASSGRTGDTGELFF. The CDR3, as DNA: TGTGCCAGCAGCGGGCGGACAGGGGACACCGGGGAGCTGTTTTTT.

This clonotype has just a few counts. The CDR3 coding sequence is TGTGCCAGCTCGAAAGGCGGGTCGTACAATGAGCAGTTCTTC. Amino acid sequence: CASSKGGSYNEQFF. V is TRBV6-2 or TRBV6-3 and J is TRBJ2-1, with D tentatively TRBD2 (5 bases). The CDR3 extends over 14 amino acids. V lost 8 bases and J 4 bases, leaving 15 bases between the germline ends. Germline CDR1 reads MNHEY; CDR2 reads SVGEGT.

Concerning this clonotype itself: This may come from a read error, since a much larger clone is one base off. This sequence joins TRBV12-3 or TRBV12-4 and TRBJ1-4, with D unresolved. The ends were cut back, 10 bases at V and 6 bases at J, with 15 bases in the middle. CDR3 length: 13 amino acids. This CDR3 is CANGDLEDEKLFF. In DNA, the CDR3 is TGTGCCAACGGAGACCTTGAAGATGAAAAACTGTTTTTT.

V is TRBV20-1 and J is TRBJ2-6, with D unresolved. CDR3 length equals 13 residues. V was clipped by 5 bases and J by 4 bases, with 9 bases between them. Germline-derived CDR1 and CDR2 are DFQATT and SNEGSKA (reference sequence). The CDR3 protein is CSARPGGANVLTF. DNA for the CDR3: TGCAGTGCTCGACCTGGCGGGGCCAACGTCCTGACTTTC.

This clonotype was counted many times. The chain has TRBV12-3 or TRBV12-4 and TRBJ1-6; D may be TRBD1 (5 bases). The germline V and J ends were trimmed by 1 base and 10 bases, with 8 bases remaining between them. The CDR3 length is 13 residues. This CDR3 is CASSLGGGSPLHF. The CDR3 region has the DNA TGTGCCAGCAGTTTAGGGGGCGGATCACCCCTCCACTTT.

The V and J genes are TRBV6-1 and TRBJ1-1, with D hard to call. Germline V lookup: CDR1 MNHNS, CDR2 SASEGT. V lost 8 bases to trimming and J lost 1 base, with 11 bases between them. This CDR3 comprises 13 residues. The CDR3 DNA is TGTGCCAGCCCTGGGCACGAGAACACTGAAGCTTTCTTT. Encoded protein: CASPGHENTEAFF.

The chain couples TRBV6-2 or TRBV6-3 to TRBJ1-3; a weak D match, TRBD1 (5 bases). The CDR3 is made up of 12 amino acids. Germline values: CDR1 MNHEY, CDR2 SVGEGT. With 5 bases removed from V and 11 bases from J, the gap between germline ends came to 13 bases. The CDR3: CASSRRQGAIYF. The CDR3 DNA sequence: TGTGCCAGCAGTCGACGCCAAGGGGCCATATATTTT.

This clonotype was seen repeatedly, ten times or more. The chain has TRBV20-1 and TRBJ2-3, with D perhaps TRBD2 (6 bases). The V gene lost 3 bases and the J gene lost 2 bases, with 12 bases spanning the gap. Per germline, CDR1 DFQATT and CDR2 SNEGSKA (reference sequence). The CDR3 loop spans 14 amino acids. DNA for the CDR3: TGCAGTGCTAGGCGGAGGGCCCACACAGATACGCAGTATTTT. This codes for CSARRRAHTDTQYF.

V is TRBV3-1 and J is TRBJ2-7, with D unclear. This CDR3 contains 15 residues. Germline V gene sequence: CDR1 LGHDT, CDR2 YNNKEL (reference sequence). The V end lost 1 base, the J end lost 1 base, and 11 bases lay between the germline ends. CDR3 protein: CASSQGLTLSYEQYV. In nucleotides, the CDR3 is TGTGCCAGCAGCCAAGGCCTGACACTTTCCTACGAGCAGTACGTC.

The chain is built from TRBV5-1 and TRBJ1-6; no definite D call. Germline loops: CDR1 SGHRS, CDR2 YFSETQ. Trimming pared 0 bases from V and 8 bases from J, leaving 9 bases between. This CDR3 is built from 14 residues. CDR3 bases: TGCGCCAGCAGCTTGGAGGCAGATTATTCACCCCTCCACTTT. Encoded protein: CASSLEADYSPLHF.

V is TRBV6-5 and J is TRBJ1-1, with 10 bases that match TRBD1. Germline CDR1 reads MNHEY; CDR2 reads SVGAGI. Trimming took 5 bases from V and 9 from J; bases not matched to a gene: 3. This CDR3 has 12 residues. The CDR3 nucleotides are TGTGCCAGCAGTCCGGGACAGGGGAAAGCTTTCTTT. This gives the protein CASSPGQGKAFF.

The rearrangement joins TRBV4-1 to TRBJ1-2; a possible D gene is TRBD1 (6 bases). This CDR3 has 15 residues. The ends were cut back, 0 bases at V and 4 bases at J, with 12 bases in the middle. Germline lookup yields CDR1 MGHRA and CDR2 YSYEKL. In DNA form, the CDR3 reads TGCGCCAGCAGCCAAGAACCAGGGGAGGGCTATGGCTACACCTTC. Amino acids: CASSQEPGEGYGYTF.

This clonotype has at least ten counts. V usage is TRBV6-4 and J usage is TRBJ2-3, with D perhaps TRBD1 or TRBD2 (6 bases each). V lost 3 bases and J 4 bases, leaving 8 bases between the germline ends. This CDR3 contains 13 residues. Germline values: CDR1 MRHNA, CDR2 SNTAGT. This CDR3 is CASSEGGADTQYF. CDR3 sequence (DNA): TGTGCCAGCAGTGAGGGGGGCGCAGATACGCAGTATTTT.